This T cell receptor (beta chain) was captured by sequencing in a study of blood T cell repertoires in COVID-19. Repertoires were generated with immunoSEQ multiplex PCR, while TCRdb's copy carries only in-frame clones and drops some. This sample has under 130,000 clones, with about 90% found just once. The ends lost 5 bases at V and 4 bases at J; junction bases unmatched: 7. This CDR3 comprises 15 residues. Germline values: CDR1 SGHVS, CDR2 FNYEAQ. The J gene is TRBJ2-1, the V gene TRBV7-6, with 8 bases identical to TRBD2. The source of this sequence is a man aged 50 to 60 in a cohort sampled during active COVID-19. Sequencing was done on a sample of peripheral blood. CDR3 sequence reads: CASSTSGGTYNEQFF. The CDR3 nucleotides read TGTGCCAGCAGCACCTCGGGGGGGACATACAATGAGCAGTTCTTC.